The sequence of this TCR beta chain was determined in a study of blood T cell repertoires in COVID-19. Looking at the study overall: Donors in the United States, Italy and Spain gave samples during acute or convalescent COVID-19. T cells, B-cell-depleted T cells, or PBMCs supplied cDNA or gDNA.

Germline lookup yields CDR1 SGHRS and CDR2 YFSETQ. The trim removed 4 bases at V and 4 bases at J, leaving 13 bases unmatched. This CDR3 has 16 amino acids. In the authors' workflow: Quantification of nucleated cells was approximated via reference gene primer amplification. Generated by immunoSEQ multiplex PCR, the TCRdb table keeps only in-frame clones and is missing some. The DNA gave D and trimming, while V, J and clone size come from that table. The table has around 140,000 clones, under 90% seen once. The receptor was isolated from a man aged 70-80 years who had recovered from COVID-19. The sample was peripheral blood. V usage is TRBV5-1 and J usage is TRBJ2-7; 8 bases fit TRBD1. The CDR3 region has the DNA TGCGCCAGCAGCCCACTCCCGGTCGGACAGGGTTACGAGCAGTACTTC. This gives the protein CASSPLPVGQGYEQYF. The whole variable domain, filled in from reference TRBV5-1 and TRBJ2-7, reads KAGVTQTPRYLIKTRGQQVTLSCSPISGHRSVSWYQQTPGQGLQFLFEYFSETQRNKGNFPGRFSGRQFSNSRSEMNVSTLELGDSALYLCASSPLPVGQGYEQYFGPGTRLTVT.